These 24 T cell receptor beta chains originate from one sample sequenced in a study of glioma-infiltrating T cells. Using RNA template, CDR3s of TCR alpha and beta were amplified with iRepertoire arm-PCR. TCRdb reprocessed the multiplex PCR reads with MiXCR, giving one entry per CDR3 protein. The data contain 300,000 to 450,000 distinct CDR3 sequences, roughly two fifths of them singletons. The source material was glioma tissue, nonneoplastic brain tissue, or PBMCs (not recorded which). The receptors come from a human donor with low-grade glioma or glioblastoma, undergoing nonglioma brain surgery, or in good health (not recorded which).

The chain has TRBV2 and TRBJ2-7, with D perhaps matching TRBD1 (5 bases). Germline CDR1 is SNHLY and CDR2 is FYNNEI. The V end was cut by 5 bases, the J end by 0 bases, with 11 bases between. The CDR3 contains 14 residues. CDR3 region: CASSTGYSSYEQYF. The CDR3 DNA reads TGTGCCAGCAGTACAGGTTATAGCTCCTACGAGCAGTACTTC.

This clonotype was recorded at least ten times. This chain links TRBV28 with TRBJ2-3; TRBD1 agrees at 9 bases. This CDR3 spans 19 amino acids. Germline assignment: CDR1 MDHEN and CDR2 SYDVKM. Trimming removed 3 bases from V and 1 base from J; junction bases left unmatched: 14. The CDR3 spells CASSLFVSNRGQGTDTQYF. The CDR3 bases are TGTGCCAGCAGTTTGTTCGTCTCTAACAGGGGGCAGGGCACAGATACGCAGTATTTT. The full variable domain, completed using reference TRBV28 and TRBJ2-3, is DVKVTQSSRYLVKRTGEKVFLECVQDMDHENMFWYRQDPGLGLRLIYFSYDVKMKEKGDIPEGYSVSREKKERFSLILESASTNQTSMYLCASSLFVSNRGQGTDTQYFGPGTRLTVL.

This clonotype was found once. Possible read error: a much larger clone is one base away. The CDR3 nucleotides read TGTGCCAGCAGTCCACCCGGGACAGGGTCCTACGGGCAGTACTTC. Protein: CASSPPGTGSYGQYF. The chain has TRBV27 and TRBJ2-7; TRBD1 matches at 9 bases. This CDR3 contains 15 residues. CDR1 and CDR2 from the germline V gene are MNHEY and SMNVEV (reference sequence).

With regard to this clonotype: A much larger clonotype is one base distant, so this may be a read error. The chain links TRBV28 to TRBJ2-5; D is undetermined. CDR1 and CDR2 from the germline V gene are MDHEN and SYDVKM. The CDR3 loop spans 12 amino acids. Trimming removed 6 bases from V and 5 bases from J, with 10 bases in between. This CDR3 reads CASRPLRETQYF. CDR3 nucleotides: TGTGCCAGCAGACCCTTGCGGGAGACCCAGTACTTC.

The chain's CDR3 is CASSTRQGPYGYTF. In DNA, the CDR3 is TGTGCCAGCAGCACCCGACAGGGACCCTATGGCTACACCTTC. This chain uses TRBV7-9 with TRBJ1-2, with 7 bases fitting TRBD1. V shed 5 bases, J shed 4 bases, and the junction held 7 bases outside the gene matches. Germline V CDR1 and CDR2: SEHNR, FQNEAQ (reference sequence). CDR3 length: 14 residues. The variable domain in full, with the rest retrieved from reference TRBV7-9 and TRBJ1-2, is DTGVSQNPRHKITKRGQNVTFRCDPISEHNRLYWYRQTLGQGPEFLTYFQNEAQLEKSRLLSDRFSAERPKGSFSTLEIQRTEQGDSAMYLCASSTRQGPYGYTFGSGTRLTVV.

This clonotype was found a few times. J is TRBJ2-1 and V is TRBV28; D is uncertain. Germline CDR1 MDHEN, CDR2 SYDVKM. The V end was cut by 6 bases, the J end by 10 bases, with 13 bases between. CDR3 length: 12 residues. CDR3 DNA: TGTGCCAGCAGCCGTACTCGGGTAGAGCAGTTCTTC. As protein: CASSRTRVEQFF.

This clonotype was observed a few times. The chain couples TRBV6-1 to TRBJ1-1; TRBD1 matches at 7 bases. Unmatched junction bases numbered 4, after V lost 6 bases and J lost 6 bases. Germline V gene lookup returns CDR1 MNHNS and CDR2 SASEGT. This CDR3 is 12 amino acids long. CDR3 residues: CASRLGTAEAFF. The CDR3 region has the DNA TGTGCCAGCAGACTCGGGACAGCTGAAGCTTTCTTT.

Regarding this clonotype: A junction end diverges from the germline sequence, so it may reflect a read error. The chain uses TRBV7-2 and TRBJ2-7, with a possible D match to TRBD2 (5 bases). CDR3 size: 13 residues. The germline V gene encodes CDR1 SGHTA and CDR2 FQGNSA. The CDR3 protein is CASSLASYGGQYF. The CDR3 coding sequence is TGCGCCAGCAGCTTAGCTTCTTACGGAGGGCAGTACTTC.

This clonotype was recorded many times. This chain connects TRBV25-1 to TRBJ2-1; TRBD1 matches at 10 bases. In germline, CDR1 is MGHDK, CDR2 SYGVNS. The trim removed 3 bases at V and 7 bases at J, leaving 3 bases unmatched. This CDR3 region has 14 residues. CDR3 sequence: CASSEGQGWNEQFF. The CDR3 DNA sequence: TGTGCCAGCAGTGAGGGACAGGGGTGGAATGAGCAGTTCTTC.

The chain joins TRBV15 to TRBJ1-5; D unclear. The CDR3 runs to 17 residues. V was pared by 0 bases and J by 0 bases, with 12 bases between. Germline values: CDR1 LNHNV, CDR2 YYDKDF (reference sequence). CDR3 protein: CATSREREGYSNQPQHF. In DNA, the CDR3 is TGTGCCACCAGCAGAGAAAGAGAGGGTTATAGCAATCAGCCCCAGCATTTT.

V usage is TRBV5-1 and J usage is TRBJ2-1; the match to TRBD2 covers 11 bases. Trimming cost V 5 bases and J 0 bases; bases outside gene matches: 7. The germline V gene encodes CDR1 SGHRS and CDR2 YFSETQ. The CDR3 has 17 residues. The CDR3 DNA reads as TGCGCCAGCAGTCCGTGGGGACTAGCGGCCTCCTACAATGAGCAGTTCTTC. Translating gives CASSPWGLAASYNEQFF.

This clonotype was detected a few times. J is TRBJ1-2 and V is TRBV4-1; 10 bases align to TRBD1. CDR1 and CDR2 from the germline V gene are MGHRA and YSYEKL. CDR3 length equals 15 residues. V trimming: 2 bases; J trimming: 5 bases; junction bases outside the gene matches: 5. The CDR3 region has the DNA TGCGCCAGCAGCCAAATACCGGGACAGGGGTATGGCTACACCTTC. Its translation: CASSQIPGQGYGYTF.

This clonotype was counted only a few times. The V call is TRBV20-1, the J call TRBJ2-1; TRBD2 matches 8 bases. The CDR3 totals 16 residues. V gave up 1 base and J gave up 4 bases; unmatched junction bases: 9. CDR1 and CDR2 from the germline V gene are DFQATT and SNEGSKA (reference sequence). DNA of the CDR3: TGCAGTGCTAGAGGGGGTCCGGTAGCGGGGTACAATGAGCAGTTCTTC. Encoded protein: CSARGGPVAGYNEQFF.

The chain is built from TRBV7-3 and TRBJ2-1, with 13 bases identical to TRBD2. The CDR3 contains 16 residues. Germline V gives CDR1 SGHTA, CDR2 FQGTGA. The ends lost 4 bases at V and 9 bases at J; junction bases unmatched: 9. The CDR3 here is CASSSTGLAGAGEQFF. Here the CDR3 DNA reads TGTGCCAGCAGCTCGACAGGACTAGCGGGAGCGGGTGAGCAGTTCTTC.

This clonotype has at least ten counts. V is TRBV6-2 or TRBV6-3 and J is TRBJ2-3; no firm D call. V was cut by 5 bases and J by 4 bases, with 7 bases left in between. Germline V gene sequence: CDR1 MNHEY, CDR2 SVGEGT. The CDR3 runs 12 residues. The CDR3 region has the DNA TGTGCCAGCAGTCCGGTGGCAGATACGCAGTATTTT. Residues: CASSPVADTQYF.

The genes are TRBV6-1 and TRBJ1-1; 7 nucleotides align to TRBD1. Germline CDR1 reads MNHNS; CDR2 reads SASEGT. The CDR3 is 14 residues long. With V trimmed by 8 bases and J by 6 bases, 12 bases remained unmatched. The CDR3, as DNA: TGTGCCAGCGTATTCAGGGGGGCGTACGCTGAAGCTTTCTTT. Translation: CASVFRGAYAEAFF.

This clonotype was observed a handful of times. The chain carries TRBV4-3 and TRBJ2-7, with 8 bases fitting TRBD2. V was clipped by 4 bases and J by 9 bases; unmatched bases: 20. In germline, CDR1 is LGHNA, CDR2 YSLEER. The CDR3 consists of 17 residues. In DNA, the CDR3 is TGCGCCAGCAGCCGGGGAGCGGGAGTTCCTATTGGCGTCGGGCAGTACTTC. This sequence encodes CASSRGAGVPIGVGQYF.

This chain uses TRBV4-3 with TRBJ2-7, with D possibly matching TRBD1 (5 bases). V was pared by 3 bases and J by 4 bases, with 19 bases between. The length of the CDR3 is 16 residues. Germline V CDR1 and CDR2: LGHNA, YSLEER. The CDR3 is CASSQIGQGSPYEQYF. DNA of the CDR3: TGCGCCAGCAGCCAGATAGGGCAGGGTTCCCCGTACGAGCAGTACTTC.

This clonotype has at least ten counts. This chain joins TRBV27 and TRBJ1-2; TRBD1 aligns across 9 bases. The ends lost 5 bases at V and 4 bases at J; junction bases unmatched: 8. There are 15 residues in the CDR3. Germline lookup yields CDR1 MNHEY and CDR2 SMNVEV (reference sequence). CDR3 bases: TGTGCCAGCAGTCGCGGACAGGGGCAAGTCTATGGCTACACCTTC. This translates into CASSRGQGQVYGYTF.

This clonotype showed up many times. The chain is built from TRBV3-1 and TRBJ2-3, with D perhaps TRBD1 (5 bases). The V end was cut by 8 bases, the J end by 0 bases, with 9 bases between. The V gene's germline CDR1 is LGHDT and CDR2 YNNKEL (reference sequence). This CDR3 has 13 amino acids. The CDR3 DNA reads as TGTGCCAGCGGCAGGGTGAGCACAGATACGCAGTATTTT. This translates into CASGRVSTDTQYF.

This clonotype has a single count. This may arise from a read error, as a much more abundant clone is one base away. Lacking the conserved final phenylalanine or tryptophan, this CDR3 likely reflects a read error. The genes are TRBV6-1 and TRBJ1-2, with 9 bases fitting TRBD1. In germline, CDR1 is MNHNS, CDR2 SASEGT. This CDR3 comprises 16 residues. V trimming: 6 bases; J trimming: 4 bases; junction bases outside the gene matches: 12. CDR3 region: CASRRRTGDLPYGYTL. As DNA, the CDR3 is TGTGCCAGCAGGCGAAGGACAGGGGATTTACCCTATGGCTACACCCTC.

This clonotype was detected a few times. V usage is TRBV2 and J usage is TRBJ2-1; D remains ambiguous. The CDR3 has 12 amino acids. The V and J ends lost 10 bases and 7 bases respectively, with 14 bases between them. Germline V gene data show CDR1 as SNHLY and CDR2 as FYNNEI. CDR3 in amino acids: CATLRAENEQFF. The CDR3 DNA sequence: TGTGCCACTCTCCGGGCTGAGAATGAGCAGTTCTTC.

This clonotype was recorded at least ten times. The chain couples TRBV6-5 to TRBJ2-5; 8 positions match TRBD1. The J segment lost 2 bases and the V segment lost 0 bases, leaving 11 bases of the junction unmatched. This CDR3 contains 18 residues. Germline CDR1 and CDR2: MNHEY and SVGAGI. CDR3 sequence: CASSYSGQQGEGQETQYF. CDR3 DNA sequence: TGTGCCAGCAGTTACTCGGGGCAACAGGGGGAAGGGCAAGAGACCCAGTACTTC.

This clonotype appeared many times. The V gene is TRBV15, the J gene TRBJ2-5, with a tentative D call TRBD2 (6 bases). V was shortened by 0 bases and J by 4 bases, with 15 bases between the two germline ends. The CDR3 has 16 amino acids. Per germline, CDR1 LNHNV and CDR2 YYDKDF (reference sequence). CDR3 sequence reads: CATSRDGGEGGETQYF. The CDR3, as DNA: TGTGCCACCAGCAGAGACGGAGGGGAAGGAGGAGAGACCCAGTACTTC. Variable domain in full (rest from reference TRBV15 and TRBJ2-5): DAMVIQNPRYQVTQFGKPVTLSCSQTLNHNVMYWYQQKSSQAPKLLFHYYDKDFNNEADTPDNFQSRRPNTSFCFLDIRSPGLGDTAMYLCATSRDGGEGGETQYFGPGTRLLVL.